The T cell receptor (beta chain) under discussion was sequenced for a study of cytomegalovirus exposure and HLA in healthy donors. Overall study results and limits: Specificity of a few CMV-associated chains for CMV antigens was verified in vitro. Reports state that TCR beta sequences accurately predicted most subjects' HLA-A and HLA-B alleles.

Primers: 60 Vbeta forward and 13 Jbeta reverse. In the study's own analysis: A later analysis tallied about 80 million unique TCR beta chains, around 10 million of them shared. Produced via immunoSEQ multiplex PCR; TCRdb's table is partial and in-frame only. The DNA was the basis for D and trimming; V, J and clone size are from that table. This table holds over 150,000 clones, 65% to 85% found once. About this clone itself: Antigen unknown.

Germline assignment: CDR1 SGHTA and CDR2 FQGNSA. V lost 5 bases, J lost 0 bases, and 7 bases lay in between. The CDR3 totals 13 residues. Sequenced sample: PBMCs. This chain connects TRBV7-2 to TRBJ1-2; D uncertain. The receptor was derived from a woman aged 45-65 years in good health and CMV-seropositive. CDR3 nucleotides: TGTGCCAGCAGCATAACAGCTAACTATGGCTACACCTTC. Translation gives CASSITANYGYTF.